The text below deals with one TCR beta chain. What it recognizes is unknown. At one of its ends the junction is not consistent with the germline gene, which may arise from a read error. This record belongs to a study of OX40 agonist ivuxolimab in advanced cancers. General study findings and limits: Expanded clones belonging to CD8+ T cells outnumbered, on average, those of CD4+. Antigens targeted by the expanded peripheral T cells were not determined. Near-lowest levels of clonal expansion characterized partial responders at 0.1-3.0 mg/kg.

The method was immunoSEQ multiplex PCR; TCRdb's version includes in-frame clones alone and lacks a portion of them. The sample records around 62,000 clones, around 84% being singletons. Germline assignment: CDR1 SSHAT and CDR2 FNYEAQ (reference sequence). CDR3 length equals 12 residues. The V call is TRBV7-7, the J call TRBJ2-3; D remains unclear. This clonotype was sampled from an adult with an advanced solid tumor such as melanoma, head and neck, liver or kidney cancer. Here the sequenced sample was CD4+ or CD8+ T cells sorted from blood, taken in a trial of the OX40 agonist ivuxolimab. The CDR3 region is CASSPLSDTQYF. Written as DNA, the CDR3 is TGTGCTAGCAGCCCTTTGTCAGATACGCAGTATTTT. Based on the CDR3 plus reference TRBV7-7 and TRBJ2-3, the full variable domain is GAGVSQSPRYKVTKRGQDVTLRCDPISSHATLYWYQQALGQGPEFLTYFNYEAQPDKSGLPSDRFSAERPEGSISTLTIQRTEQRDSAMYRCASSPLSDTQYFGPGTRLTVL.